These 18 T cell receptor beta chains came from one sample sequenced in a study of blood T cell repertoires in COVID-19. Only in-frame clones appear in the TCRdb table, and some are missing; sequencing was by immunoSEQ multiplex PCR. The table lists about 240,000 clones, approximately 90% of them singletons. Specimen: peripheral blood. The receptors shown here come from a man in his sixties who had recovered from COVID-19.

The chain combines TRBV3-1 (or the pseudogene TRBV3-2) with TRBJ2-7; 8 bases align to TRBD2. With 0 bases clipped from V and 2 bases from J, the junction kept 15 bases outside the gene matches. The CDR3 totals 19 residues. Germline V gives CDR1 LGHDT, CDR2 YNNKEL (reference sequence). The CDR3 DNA reads TGTGCCAGCAGCCAAGATCCGGGACTAGAGGGTGATGGGACCTACGAGCAGTACTTC. Translating it yields CASSQDPGLEGDGTYEQYF.

The chain employs TRBV2 and TRBJ2-3; D possibly corresponds to TRBD2 (6 bases). CDR3 size: 13 residues. The V and J ends lost 7 bases and 5 bases respectively, with 13 bases between them. In germline, CDR1 is SNHLY, CDR2 FYNNEI. The CDR3 DNA is TGTGCCAGCATGGTCCGCGGGGTAGATACGCAGTATTTT. Translated: CASMVRGVDTQYF.

The chain joins TRBV28 to TRBJ2-2; 8 bases match TRBD1. Germline-derived CDR1 and CDR2 are MDHEN and SYDVKM. The CDR3 is made up of 16 amino acids. Unmatched junction bases numbered 11, after V lost 5 bases and J lost 6 bases. CDR3 protein: CASSTTWTGLAGELFF. DNA for the CDR3: TGTGCCAGCAGTACTACATGGACAGGGCTCGCCGGGGAGCTGTTTTTT.

Only one count was recorded for this clone. This chain uses TRBV11-2 with TRBJ1-2; TRBD1 might be the D (6 bases). Trimming removed 3 bases from V and 4 bases from J, with 15 bases in between. The CDR3 extends over 15 amino acids. CDR1 is SGHAT, CDR2 FQNNGV, per germline. The CDR3 is CASSFNLRGPYGYTF. The DNA of the CDR3 is TGTGCCAGCAGCTTTAATCTCAGGGGTCCCTATGGCTACACCTTC. Complete variable domain (other parts from reference TRBV11-2 and TRBJ1-2): EAGVAQSPRYKIIEKRQSVAFWCNPISGHATLYWYQQILGQGPKLLIQFQNNGVVDDSQLPKDRFSAERLKGVDSTLKIQPAKLEDSAVYLCASSFNLRGPYGYTFGSGTRLTVV.

The chain combines TRBV5-6 with TRBJ1-1; D is uncertain. With 3 bases removed from V and 0 bases from J, the gap between germline ends came to 6 bases. This CDR3 comprises 13 residues. Per the germline V gene, CDR1 is SGHDT and CDR2 is YYEEEE. CDR3 bases: TGTGCCAGCAGCTCGGGATTGAACACTGAAGCTTTCTTT. As protein: CASSSGLNTEAFF.

The V and J genes are TRBV7-2 and TRBJ1-3; D remains unclear. The V gene's germline CDR1 is SGHTA and CDR2 FQGNSA. This CDR3 contains 13 residues. V gave up 4 bases and J gave up 6 bases, with 10 bases separating them. CDR3 sequence: CASSSAQINTIYF. CDR3 nucleotide sequence: TGTGCCAGCAGCTCCGCCCAGATAAACACCATATATTTT.

The DNA of the CDR3 is TGCAGCGTTGAAGATCCGACGGGGATTGATGGCTACACCTTC. Translating it yields CSVEDPTGIDGYTF. This chain uses TRBV29-1 with TRBJ1-2, with unresolved D. In germline, CDR1 is SQVTM, CDR2 ANQGSEA. Trimming removed 0 bases from V and 6 bases from J, with 14 bases in between. The CDR3 runs 14 residues.

The genes are TRBV6-4 and TRBJ1-6, with D perhaps matching TRBD1 (6 bases). This CDR3 has 15 amino acids. Per germline, CDR1 MRHNA and CDR2 SNTAGT. The V gene lost 6 bases and the J gene lost 9 bases, with 18 bases spanning the gap. CDR3 in amino acids: CASRRSGTTFSPLHF. The CDR3 nucleotides read TGTGCCAGCAGAAGATCCGGGACAACTTTTTCACCCCTCCACTTT.

This clone was counted only a few times. V usage is TRBV19 and J usage is TRBJ1-1, with 10 bases lining up with TRBD1. V shed 5 bases and J 8 bases; nucleotides not matched to a gene: 8. Per the germline V gene, CDR1 is LNHDA and CDR2 is SQIVND (reference sequence). The CDR3 is 14 amino acids. In DNA, the CDR3 is TGTGCCAGTAGTCCTCCGGGACAGGGGACCGAAGCTTTCTTT. This translates into CASSPPGQGTEAFF.

This clone was recorded only once. V usage is TRBV3-1 (or the pseudogene TRBV3-2) and J usage is TRBJ1-2; D unclear. The germline V gene has CDR1 LGHDT and CDR2 YNNKEL (reference sequence). CDR3 length: 15 amino acids. Trimming stripped 0 bases from V and 5 bases from J, with 13 bases between. This CDR3 is CASSQDPGRVYGYTF. The CDR3 DNA sequence: TGTGCCAGCAGCCAAGATCCAGGAAGAGTTTATGGCTACACCTTC.

The CDR3 bases are TGTGCCAGCAGCCCAACGTGGCTCGGGGGGATGAGCTCCTACAATGAGCAGTTCTTC. It encodes CASSPTWLGGMSSYNEQFF. V usage is TRBV7-2 and J usage is TRBJ2-1; 7 nucleotides match TRBD2. Losses at the gene ends were 5 bases for V and 0 bases for J; bases not matched to a gene: 16. The CDR3 consists of 19 residues. Looked up from germline, CDR1 is SGHTA and CDR2 is FQGNSA.

The chain uses TRBV18 and TRBJ2-1; 10 positions match TRBD2. Germline V gene sequence: CDR1 KGHSH, CDR2 LQKENI. This CDR3 region has 17 residues. The V gene end was trimmed by 3 bases and the J gene end by 4 bases; junction bases not matched to a gene: 9. CDR3 sequence reads: CASSPIRSGGAYNEQFF. The CDR3 nucleotides read TGTGCCAGCTCACCCATACGGAGCGGGGGGGCTTACAATGAGCAGTTCTTC.

This clone was observed a single time. The V call is TRBV18, the J call TRBJ1-4; the match to TRBD1 covers 8 bases. Germline CDR1 reads KGHSH; CDR2 reads LQKENI. The CDR3 sequence is 17 residues long. V shed 5 bases and J 3 bases; nucleotides not matched to a gene: 11. CDR3 in DNA: TGTGCCAGCTCAGGGGCAACCACGGGACAGGCTAATGAAAAACTGTTTTTT. It specifies CASSGATTGQANEKLFF.

The rearrangement joins TRBV11-2 to TRBJ2-3; unclear D gene. Per the germline V gene, CDR1 is SGHAT and CDR2 is FQNNGV. Between the trimmed V and J ends, which lost 3 bases and 1 base, there was a span of 5 bases. This CDR3 has 13 amino acids. The DNA of the CDR3 is TGTGCCAGCAGCTTTACGGGCACAGATACGCAGTATTTT. It codes for CASSFTGTDTQYF. Combining the CDR3 with reference TRBV11-2 and TRBJ2-3 gives the whole variable domain EAGVAQSPRYKIIEKRQSVAFWCNPISGHATLYWYQQILGQGPKLLIQFQNNGVVDDSQLPKDRFSAERLKGVDSTLKIQPAKLEDSAVYLCASSFTGTDTQYFGPGTRLTVL.

The chain uses TRBV5-1 and TRBJ2-1, with D unclear. The V gene lost 4 bases and the J gene lost 5 bases, with 19 bases spanning the gap. The CDR3 is 16 residues long. From germline, CDR1 is SGHRS and CDR2 YFSETQ. CDR3 sequence: CASSLAPFDNHNEQFF. The CDR3 DNA is TGCGCCAGCAGCCTTGCCCCATTCGACAATCACAATGAGCAGTTCTTC.

To note about this clone: This same CDR3 is encoded by further DNA sequences in the sample. This chain links TRBV11-2 with TRBJ1-2; no clear D gene. The V end lost 1 base, the J end lost 7 bases, and 7 bases lay between the germline ends. CDR1 and CDR2 (germline): SGHAT, FQNNGV. The length of the CDR3 is 12 residues. The CDR3: CASSLGSSGYTF. As DNA, the CDR3 is TGTGCCAGCAGCTTAGGTTCGTCTGGCTACACCTTC.

The rearrangement links TRBV6-5 to TRBJ1-2, with unresolved D. There are 14 residues in the CDR3. Germline CDR1 MNHEY, CDR2 SVGAGI. V was clipped by 2 bases and J by 0 bases, with 7 bases between them. The CDR3 sequence: CASSYRRTNYGYTF. DNA of the CDR3: TGTGCCAGCAGTTACCGCAGAACTAACTATGGCTACACCTTC.

The chain couples TRBV5-8 to TRBJ2-3, with TRBD2 matching 8 bases. J gave up 1 base and V 0 bases, and 1 base lay outside the gene matches. Germline V CDR1 and CDR2: SGHTS, YDEGEE. This CDR3 is built from 15 residues. The CDR3 DNA reads TGTGCCAGCAGCTTGGGCGGGGGGCGCACAGATACGCAGTATTTT. Translation: CASSLGGGRTDTQYF. The full variable domain, with the rest looked up from reference TRBV5-8 and TRBJ2-3, is EAGVTQSPTHLIKTRGQQATLRCSPISGHTSVYWYQQALGLGLQFLLWYDEGEERNRGNFPPRFSGRQFPNYSSELNVNALELEDSALYLCASSLGGGRTDTQYFGPGTRLTVL.